The clone carrying this TCR beta chain is a singleton in its sample. These data come from a study of OX40 agonist ivuxolimab in advanced cancers. The method was immunoSEQ multiplex PCR; TCRdb's version includes in-frame clones alone and lacks a portion of them. Here the sample spans 70,000 to 85,000 clones, around 90% being singletons. This clonotype originated in an adult with an advanced solid tumor such as melanoma, head and neck, liver or kidney cancer. The material sequenced was CD4+ or CD8+ T cells sorted from blood, taken in a trial of the OX40 agonist ivuxolimab.

The CDR3 sequence: CASSQEGGTEAFF. The CDR3 coding sequence is TGTGCCAGCAGCCAGGAGGGGGGCACTGAAGCTTTCTTT. The chain has TRBV7-9 and TRBJ1-1; possible D gene TRBD1, 6 bases. CDR1 is SEHNR, CDR2 FQNEAQ, per germline (reference sequence). Trimming cost V 5 bases and J 4 bases, with 11 bases left between them. The CDR3 contains 13 residues.